Shown below are 21 T cell receptor beta chains from a single sample sequenced in a study of blood T cell repertoires in COVID-19. Clones were sequenced by immunoSEQ multiplex PCR, and TCRdb holds only the in-frame ones, with some missing. Here the sample spans about 170,000 clones, around 93% being singletons. Sequenced: peripheral blood. These receptors were taken from a woman between 50 and 59 years old with acute or convalescent COVID-19.

This chain links TRBV7-9 with TRBJ2-2; no definite D call. V lost 5 bases, J lost 5 bases, and 9 bases lay in between. Germline-derived CDR1 and CDR2 are SEHNR and FQNEAQ (reference sequence). This CDR3 contains 13 residues. The CDR3 DNA is TGTGCCAGCAGCCCTCTCAGTACCGGGGAGCTGTTTTTT. This sequence encodes CASSPLSTGELFF.

This chain connects TRBV13 to TRBJ1-4, with 7 bases that match TRBD1. The V and J ends lost 5 bases and 4 bases, in that order; junction bases with no gene match: 7. The germline CDR1 and CDR2 sequences are PRHDT and FYEKMQ (reference sequence). The length of the CDR3 is 15 residues. The CDR3 DNA reads TGTGCCAGCAGCCCGGGGACAGCCAATAATGAAAAACTGTTTTTT. Amino acids: CASSPGTANNEKLFF. The full variable domain, in which reference TRBV13 and TRBJ1-4 provide the parts outside the CDR3, is AAGVIQSPRHLIKEKRETATLKCYPIPRHDTVYWYQQGPGQDPQFLISFYEKMQSDKGSIPDRFSAQQFSDYHSELNMSSLELGDSALYFCASSPGTANNEKLFFGSGTQLSVL.

The gene calls are TRBV6-4 and TRBJ1-1; 9 positions agree with TRBD1. The V gene's germline CDR1 is MRHNA and CDR2 SNTAGT. This CDR3 comprises 17 residues. V was pared by 6 bases and J by 0 bases, with 11 bases of the junction left unmatched. For the CDR3, the DNA is TGTGCCAGCAGGGGACAGGGTCACCTCAGCATGAACACTGAAGCTTTCTTT. Its protein product is CASRGQGHLSMNTEAFF.

The V gene is TRBV10-3, the J gene TRBJ1-6, with 7 bases matching TRBD1. This CDR3 spans 13 amino acids. In germline, CDR1 is ENHRY, CDR2 SYGVKD. V trimming: 7 bases; J trimming: 7 bases; junction bases outside the gene matches: 4. The CDR3 protein is CAITGTENSPLHF. Written as DNA, the CDR3 is TGTGCCATCACTGGGACAGAGAATTCACCCCTCCACTTT.

The sample holds a few counts of this clone. The gene calls are TRBV7-9 and TRBJ1-5; D is perhaps TRBD1 (5 bases). The CDR3 runs 12 residues. The germline V and J ends were trimmed by 5 bases and 7 bases, with 9 bases remaining between them. CDR1 is SEHNR and CDR2 is FQNEAQ in the germline V gene (reference sequence). The CDR3 is CASSVGGQPQHF. The CDR3 bases are TGTGCCAGCAGCGTTGGGGGGCAGCCCCAGCATTTT.

The rearrangement links TRBV29-1 to TRBJ1-4; D unresolved. From germline, CDR1 is SQVTM and CDR2 ANQGSEA. This CDR3 region has 13 residues. The ends were cut back, 7 bases at V and 5 bases at J, with 14 bases in the middle. This CDR3 is CSGIRGPNEKLFF. In nucleotides, the CDR3 is TGCAGCGGGATCCGGGGTCCGAATGAAAAACTGTTTTTT.

This sequence joins TRBV29-1 and TRBJ1-2; a weak D match, TRBD1 (5 bases). V gave up 0 bases and J gave up 8 bases, with 10 bases separating them. The CDR3 is 12 amino acids. Germline-derived CDR1 and CDR2 are SQVTM and ANQGSEA. CDR3 region: CSVEDYRSGYTF. The CDR3 coding sequence is TGCAGCGTTGAAGACTACAGGTCCGGCTACACCTTC.

The chain links TRBV29-1 to TRBJ1-5; 7 bases line up with TRBD1. Germline trimming cut 6 bases from V and 1 base from J; bases unmatched to any gene: 3. This CDR3 contains 13 residues. Germline V gene lookup returns CDR1 SQVTM and CDR2 ANQGSEA. CDR3 residues: CSVVQGSNQPQHF. CDR3 DNA: TGCAGCGTCGTACAGGGGAGCAATCAGCCCCAGCATTTT.

The chain joins TRBV5-1 to TRBJ1-4; possible D gene TRBD1, 5 bases. Looked up from germline, CDR1 is SGHRS and CDR2 is YFSETQ. The CDR3 is 16 amino acids. Trimming shortened V by 0 bases and J by 5 bases, and 14 bases separated the two germline ends. This chain's CDR3 is CASSLGHQGSNEKLFF. The CDR3 DNA reads TGCGCCAGCAGCTTGGGTCATCAGGGCTCAAATGAAAAACTGTTTTTT.

This chain connects TRBV28 to TRBJ2-2; 7 nucleotides agree with TRBD2. CDR3 length: 15 residues. Germline V gene lookup returns CDR1 MDHEN and CDR2 SYDVKM. The V and J ends lost 3 bases and 0 bases, in that order; junction bases with no gene match: 1. Here the CDR3 DNA reads TGTGCCAGCAGTTTGGGAGGGGCGAACACCGGGGAGCTGTTTTTT. Protein product: CASSLGGANTGELFF.

The V gene is TRBV7-8, the J gene TRBJ1-5, with D unresolved. This CDR3 comprises 12 residues. Trimming took 6 bases from V and 1 from J, leaving 4 bases between them. Germline V gene sequence: CDR1 SGHVS, CDR2 FQNEAQ. CDR3 coding DNA: TGTGCCAGCAGTGGCAGCAATCAGCCCCAGCATTTT. This translates into CASSGSNQPQHF.

The CDR3 region is CASRATGNYGYTF. For the CDR3, the DNA is TGTGCCAGCAGGGCGACAGGGAACTATGGCTACACCTTC. This sequence joins TRBV13 and TRBJ1-2; 7 bases align to TRBD1. The trim removed 6 bases at V and 2 bases at J, leaving 3 bases unmatched. The CDR3 totals 13 residues. Per the germline V gene, CDR1 is PRHDT and CDR2 is FYEKMQ (reference sequence).

The chain is built from TRBV5-5 and TRBJ2-7; TRBD1 is a possible D gene (6 bases). The ends were cut back, 3 bases at V and 6 bases at J, with 16 bases in the middle. Germline values: CDR1 SGHKS, CDR2 YYEKEE (reference sequence). The CDR3 has 14 amino acids. As DNA, the CDR3 is TGTGCCAGCAGCTCCGCTTACCGCAGGGGCGAGCAGTACTTC. This codes for CASSSAYRRGEQYF.

The rearrangement uses TRBV5-1 and TRBJ2-1, with 10 bases matching TRBD1. The CDR3 contains 14 residues. Trimming removed 3 bases from V and 8 bases from J; junction bases left unmatched: 5. In germline, CDR1 is SGHRS, CDR2 YFSETQ. For the CDR3, the DNA is TGCGCCAGCAGCTATGGACAGGGGGGAGATGAGCAGTTCTTC. Protein: CASSYGQGGDEQFF.

The rearrangement links TRBV9 to TRBJ2-1; a weak D match, TRBD2 (6 bases). The V gene's germline CDR1 is SGDLS and CDR2 YYNGEE. The ends were cut back, 4 bases at V and 0 bases at J, with 11 bases in the middle. This CDR3 has 15 residues. The CDR3 sequence is CASSPTGSSYNEQFF. CDR3 nucleotide sequence: TGTGCCAGCAGCCCGACCGGGAGCTCCTACAATGAGCAGTTCTTC.

The chain links TRBV4-1 to TRBJ1-3, with a tentative D call TRBD1 (5 bases). Trimming pared 4 bases from V and 0 bases from J, leaving 13 bases between. The length of the CDR3 is 16 residues. Germline-derived CDR1 and CDR2 are MGHRA and YSYEKL. CDR3 sequence reads: CASSLRGSLSGNTIYF. Here the CDR3 DNA reads TGCGCCAGCAGCCTAAGGGGCAGTCTCTCTGGAAACACCATATATTTT.

The chain has TRBV12-5 and TRBJ1-1; 9 positions match TRBD1. V trimming: 0 bases; J trimming: 4 bases; junction bases outside the gene matches: 12. The CDR3 length is 18 residues. Germline loops: CDR1 LGHNT, CDR2 FRNRAP. CDR3 residues: CASGLVGGQGFAGTEAFF. CDR3 nucleotide sequence: TGTGCTAGTGGTTTGGTAGGGGGACAGGGATTCGCTGGCACTGAAGCTTTCTTT.

V is TRBV7-3 and J is TRBJ1-1; 8 bases are a match to TRBD1. V was clipped by 4 bases and J by 7 bases; unmatched bases: 5. The germline V gene has CDR1 SGHTA and CDR2 FQGTGA. The CDR3 length is 13 residues. The CDR3 region has the DNA TGTGCCAGCAGCTCCGGGACAGGAGTTGAAGCTTTCTTT. It translates to CASSSGTGVEAFF.

This chain joins TRBV13 and TRBJ2-7; the match to TRBD1 covers 7 bases. V was clipped by 6 bases and J by 2 bases; unmatched bases: 10. The V gene's germline CDR1 is PRHDT and CDR2 FYEKMQ (reference sequence). The CDR3 spans 15 residues. CDR3 sequence (DNA): TGTGCCAGCAGTCCCTCCGGGACAGAGACCTACGAGCAGTACTTC. It specifies CASSPSGTETYEQYF.

This rearrangement joins TRBV14 to TRBJ2-7; D may be TRBD1 (7 bases). The V and J ends lost 1 base and 3 bases respectively, with 10 bases between them. Per the germline V gene, CDR1 is SGHDN and CDR2 is FVKESK. The CDR3 is 14 amino acids. The CDR3, as DNA: TGTGCCAGCAGCCAAGGGCAGGGGGGCTACGAGCAGTACTTC. This translates into CASSQGQGGYEQYF.

This chain's CDR3 is CASIREWQDGYTF. CDR3 in DNA: TGTGCCAGCATCCGAGAGTGGCAGGATGGCTACACCTTC. The V and J genes are TRBV2 and TRBJ1-2; unclear D gene. The CDR3 sequence is 13 residues long. Germline V gives CDR1 SNHLY, CDR2 FYNNEI. Trimming took 7 bases from V and 6 from J, leaving 15 bases between them.